Shown below are 10 T cell receptor beta chains from a single sample sequenced in a study of blood T cell repertoires in COVID-19. The data were produced by immunoSEQ multiplex PCR, yet TCRdb's version contains in-frame clones alone and is incomplete. This table holds about 190,000 clones, 85% to 90% found once. The source material was peripheral blood. These receptors were taken from a man aged 50 to 59 with acute or convalescent COVID-19.

The chain has TRBV2 and TRBJ1-5, with TRBD1 matching over 7 bases. The CDR3 sequence is 14 residues long. Per the germline V gene, CDR1 is SNHLY and CDR2 is FYNNEI. The V gene end was trimmed by 4 bases and the J gene end by 5 bases; junction bases not matched to a gene: 5. The CDR3: CASSAQGQDQPQHF. The CDR3, as DNA: TGTGCCAGCAGTGCACAGGGGCAAGATCAGCCCCAGCATTTT. Looking up the rest from reference TRBV2 and TRBJ1-5 gives the full variable domain: EPEVTQTPSHQVTQMGQEVILRCVPISNHLYFYWYRQILGQKVEFLVSFYNNEISEKSEIFDDQFSVERPDGSNFTLKIRSTKLEDSAMYFCASSAQGQDQPQHFGDGTRLSIL.

V is TRBV7-2 and J is TRBJ1-6, with a possible D match to TRBD1 (5 bases). Germline values: CDR1 SGHTA, CDR2 FQGNSA. The CDR3 runs to 14 residues. Trimming cost V 3 bases and J 6 bases, with 9 bases left between them. CDR3 residues: CASSFRDFNSPLHF. The CDR3, as DNA: TGTGCCAGCAGCTTCAGGGACTTTAATTCACCCCTCCACTTT.

The chain joins TRBV4-1 to TRBJ1-5; D is possibly TRBD1 (5 bases). Germline CDR1 and CDR2: MGHRA and YSYEKL. The length of the CDR3 is 17 residues. The germline V and J ends were trimmed by 4 bases and 4 bases, with 20 bases remaining between them. CDR3 nucleotides: TGCGCCAGCAGCCTATGGAAGCAGGGAATGGAAAATCAGCCCCAGCATTTT. This gives the protein CASSLWKQGMENQPQHF.

J is TRBJ1-1 and V is TRBV29-1; possible D gene TRBD1, 6 bases. Germline lookup yields CDR1 SQVTM and CDR2 ANQGSEA. Trimming took off 0 bases at V and 10 bases at J, with 18 bases between the two ends. This CDR3 is 14 amino acids long. DNA for the CDR3: TGCAGCGTTGAAGATGCAGGGGCCGGGCCGGGAGCTTTCTTT. Its protein product is CSVEDAGAGPGAFF.

The chain has TRBV7-6 and TRBJ2-1, with D maybe TRBD2 (6 bases). The CDR3 has 15 amino acids. Germline values: CDR1 SGHVS, CDR2 FNYEAQ. Trimming pared 7 bases from V and 2 bases from J, leaving 15 bases between. Written as DNA, the CDR3 is TGTGCCAGCACCTTTTCAACGGGAGCCTACAATGAGCAGTTCTTC. It translates to CASTFSTGAYNEQFF.

This sequence joins TRBV6-5 and TRBJ1-1; D is possibly TRBD1 (5 bases). V lost 0 bases, J lost 1 base, and 9 bases lay in between. Looked up from germline, CDR1 is MNHEY and CDR2 is SVGAGI. This CDR3 region has 15 residues. CDR3 in DNA: TGTGCCAGCAGTTACTCAGGGGCTCAGAACACTGAAGCTTTCTTT. Its translation is CASSYSGAQNTEAFF.

The chain is built from TRBV2 and TRBJ2-1, with 7 bases matching TRBD2. The CDR3 is 15 amino acids. Trimming took 4 bases from V and 10 from J; bases not matched to a gene: 13. Germline CDR1 SNHLY, CDR2 FYNNEI. The CDR3 DNA follows: TGTGCCAGCAGTGTAAGCGGCCAGCGGGAAGGAGAGCAGTTCTTC. This translates into CASSVSGQREGEQFF.

The V gene is TRBV27, the J gene TRBJ2-7; 7 nucleotides agree with TRBD2. Germline V lookup: CDR1 MNHEY, CDR2 SMNVEV (reference sequence). The CDR3 sequence is 15 residues long. V trimming: 4 bases; J trimming: 2 bases; junction bases outside the gene matches: 8. The CDR3 sequence: CASSSGGPTPYEQYF. CDR3 coding DNA: TGTGCCAGCAGTTCGGGGGGACCGACCCCCTACGAGCAGTACTTC.

The chain employs TRBV5-4 and TRBJ2-5, with TRBD2 identical over 14 bases. Germline V gene sequence: CDR1 SGHNT, CDR2 YYREEE (reference sequence). After removal of 4 bases from V and 5 bases from J, the junction contained 7 bases not matched to a gene. The CDR3 loop spans 16 amino acids. CDR3 in DNA: TGTGCCAGCAGCCCGACTAGCGGGGGGGCCGGGGAGACCCAGTACTTC. This codes for CASSPTSGGAGETQYF.

The chain has TRBV11-3 and TRBJ2-1, with a possible D match to TRBD1 (5 bases). The CDR3 runs 16 residues. V was clipped by 3 bases and J by 5 bases, with 17 bases between them. Germline V gene sequence: CDR1 SGHNT, CDR2 YENEEA. CDR3 DNA sequence: TGTGCCAGCAGCTTTGGTGGGCGGACAACTAACAATGAGCAGTTCTTC. It translates to CASSFGGRTTNNEQFF.